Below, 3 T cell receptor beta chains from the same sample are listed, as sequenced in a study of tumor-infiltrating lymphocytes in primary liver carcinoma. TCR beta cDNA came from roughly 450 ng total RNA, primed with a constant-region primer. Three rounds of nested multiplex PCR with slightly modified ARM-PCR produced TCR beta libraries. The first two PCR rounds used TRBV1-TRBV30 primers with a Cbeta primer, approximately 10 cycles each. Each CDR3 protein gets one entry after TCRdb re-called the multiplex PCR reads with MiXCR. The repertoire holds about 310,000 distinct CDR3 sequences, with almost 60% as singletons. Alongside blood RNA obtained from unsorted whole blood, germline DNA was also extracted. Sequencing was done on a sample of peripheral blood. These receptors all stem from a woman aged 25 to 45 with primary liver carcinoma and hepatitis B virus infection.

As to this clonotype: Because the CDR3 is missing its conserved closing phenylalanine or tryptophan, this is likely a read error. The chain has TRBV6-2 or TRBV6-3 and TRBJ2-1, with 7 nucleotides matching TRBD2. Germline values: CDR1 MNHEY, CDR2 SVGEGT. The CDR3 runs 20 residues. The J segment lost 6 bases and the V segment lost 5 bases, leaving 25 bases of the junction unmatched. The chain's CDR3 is CASSKENLGRESPPPNEQFS. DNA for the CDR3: TGTGCCAGCAGTAAAGAAAATTTGGGGAGGGAATCCCCACCCCCCAATGAGCAGTTCTCC.

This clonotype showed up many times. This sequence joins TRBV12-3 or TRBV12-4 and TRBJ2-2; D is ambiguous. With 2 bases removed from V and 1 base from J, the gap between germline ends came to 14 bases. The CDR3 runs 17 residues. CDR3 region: CASSLTLPGLNTGELFF. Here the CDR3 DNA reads TGTGCCAGCAGTTTAACCTTGCCGGGCCTGAACACCGGGGAGCTGTTTTTT.

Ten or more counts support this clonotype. This CDR3 reads CASSTSGYYEQYF. Here the CDR3 DNA reads TGTGCCAGCAGCACTAGTGGGTATTACGAGCAGTACTTC. This chain joins TRBV7-9 and TRBJ2-7; TRBD2 might be the D (5 bases). The CDR3 consists of 13 residues. Germline CDR1 reads SEHNR; CDR2 reads FQNEAQ (reference sequence). Trimming removed 5 bases at V and 4 bases at J, with 12 bases between. The full variable domain, rest sourced from reference TRBV7-9 and TRBJ2-7, is DTGVSQNPRHKITKRGQNVTFRCDPISEHNRLYWYRQTLGQGPEFLTYFQNEAQLEKSRLLSDRFSAERPKGSFSTLEIQRTEQGDSAMYLCASSTSGYYEQYFGPGTRLTVT.